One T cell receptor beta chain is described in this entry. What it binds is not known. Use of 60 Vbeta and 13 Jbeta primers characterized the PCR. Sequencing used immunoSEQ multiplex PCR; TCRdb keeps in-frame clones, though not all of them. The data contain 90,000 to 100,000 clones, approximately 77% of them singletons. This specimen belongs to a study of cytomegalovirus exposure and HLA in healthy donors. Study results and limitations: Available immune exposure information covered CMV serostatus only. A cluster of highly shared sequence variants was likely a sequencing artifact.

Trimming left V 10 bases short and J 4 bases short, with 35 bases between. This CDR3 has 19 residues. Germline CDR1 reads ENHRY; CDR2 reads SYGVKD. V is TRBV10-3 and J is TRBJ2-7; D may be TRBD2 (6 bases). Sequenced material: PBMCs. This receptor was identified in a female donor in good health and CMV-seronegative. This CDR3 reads CATPEQKWGITSLCYEQYF. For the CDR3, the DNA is TGTGCCACACCAGAGCAAAAGTGGGGCATCACTAGCCTATGTTACGAGCAGTACTTC.